This is a list of T cell receptor beta chains from one sample in a study of T cells in Graves' hyperthyroidism and ophthalmopathy. TCRdb recomputed calls from the multiplex PCR reads with MiXCR, one row per CDR3 protein. The sample has roughly 500,000 distinct CDR3 sequences; 40% to 55% are singletons. Sequencing input: peripheral blood or thyroid tissue (not recorded which). These receptors all stem from an adult woman with Graves' disease, either hyperthyroidism or ophthalmopathy (not recorded which). CDR3s include the opening cysteine and the closing phenylalanine or tryptophan. Fields, in order: clone size, J gene, D gene, V gene, CDR3 DNA, CDR3 protein. A D gene is named only where the DNA matches it firmly. Only some rows state a clone size, as once, few, many or a class for expanded clones.

>few|TRBJ1-5|TRBD1|TRBV6-1
TGTGCCAGCAGTGATTTTCCCTGGGACAGGCGGGGCAATCAGCCCCAGCATTTT
CASSDFPWDRRGNQPQHF
>once|TRBJ1-2|NA|TRBV7-3
TGTGCCAGCAGTGACCTACGGGACCGAAACTATGGCTACACCTTC
CASSDLRDRNYGYTF
>many|TRBJ1-3|NA|TRBV15
TGTGCCACCAGCACGGGAGCCGGAAACACCATATATTTT
CATSTGAGNTIYF
>NA|TRBJ1-3|TRBD1|TRBV10-3
TGTGCCATCACCCAGGACAGGAGAGGAAACACCATATATTTT
CAITQDRRGNTIYF
>NA|TRBJ1-1|NA|TRBV15
TGTGCCACCAGCAGTGAGGGGGGAGCGAGCACTGAAGCTTTCTTT
CATSSEGGASTEAFF
>NA|TRBJ2-5|NA|TRBV10-3
TGTGCCATCAGCCGGGGAGCGGACCAAGAGACCCAGTACTTC
CAISRGADQETQYF
>NA|TRBJ1-1|NA|TRBV25-1
TGTGCCAGCGGTTCCGACACTGAAGCTTTCTTT
CASGSDTEAFF
>NA|TRBJ1-4|NA|TRBV7-2
TGTGCCAGCAGCTTCCGGGCCCGGGGGAGCCCTAATGAAAAACTGTTTTTT
CASSFRARGSPNEKLFF
>few|TRBJ2-1|TRBD2|TRBV7-8
TGTGCCAGCAGCTTAGTGGGAGGGAATGAGCAGTTCTTC
CASSLVGGNEQFF
>NA|TRBJ1-6|NA|TRBV15
TGTGCCACCAGGAGGGTAGAAAATTCACCCCTCCACTTT
CATRRVENSPLHF
>NA|TRBJ2-5|TRBD2|TRBV27
TGTGCCAGCAGTTTATGGGGAGGGGCTCGGAAAGAGACCCAGTACTTC
CASSLWGGARKETQYF
>few|TRBJ2-7|NA|TRBV7-8
TGTGCAACAGGGGAGGGACCCTACGAGCAGTACTTC
CATGEGPYEQYF